The 7 T cell receptor beta chains below were found in one sample sequenced in a study of regulatory T cells in long-lasting Graves disease. Time point described: newly diagnosed GD, antithyroid drugs for less than 3 months. PBMC RNA was the source of the TCR library. Through Arm-PCR of CDR3 regions and iRepertoire HTBI primers, TCR beta libraries were built. TCRdb independently ran MiXCR on the multiplex PCR reads; one entry per CDR3 protein. The repertoire has 350,000 to 550,000 distinct CDR3 sequences, under 15% of them found once; the top ten carry roughly 17%. This same sample was also taken into another study, of T cells in Graves' hyperthyroidism and ophthalmopathy.

Specimen: peripheral blood mononuclear cells (PBMCs), collected at new diagnosis, from a patient treated with antithyroid drugs. These receptors came from a woman aged 25-40 years with Graves disease.

V gene TRBV12-3 or TRBV12-4 combines with J gene TRBJ1-5, with D possibly being TRBD1 (5 bases). With 5 bases removed from V and 9 bases from J, the gap between germline ends came to 20 bases. CDR3 length: 15 amino acids. CDR3 nucleotides: TGTGCCAGCAGTCTCTCCGGGACCCAAGCTCGGCCCCAGCATTTT. This codes for CASSLSGTQARPQHF.

This clonotype has at least ten counts. The rearrangement links TRBV3-1 to TRBJ1-1; 8 bases match TRBD1. The CDR3 runs 15 residues. Germline CDR1 is LGHDT and CDR2 is YNNKEL (reference sequence). Germline trimming cut 2 bases from V and 4 bases from J; bases unmatched to any gene: 6. This CDR3 is CASSQRTGRGTEAFF. As DNA, the CDR3 is TGTGCCAGCAGCCAAAGGACAGGGCGGGGCACTGAAGCTTTCTTT.

This clonotype turned up a few times. The chain is built from TRBV10-3 and TRBJ2-2; perhaps D is TRBD1 or TRBD2 (5 bases each). Trimming removed 4 bases at V and 8 bases at J, with 14 bases between. The CDR3 totals 14 residues. Germline V gives CDR1 ENHRY, CDR2 SYGVKD. CDR3 bases: TGTGCCATCAGTGGACGGGACCGGGGTGGGGAGCTGTTTTTT. Residues: CAISGRDRGGELFF.

This chain connects TRBV20-1 to TRBJ2-7, with TRBD2 identical over 9 bases. CDR3 size: 16 residues. The junction had 12 bases not matched to a gene; V was cut back by 5 bases and J by 1 base. CDR1 and CDR2 (germline): DFQATT, SNEGSKA (reference sequence). The CDR3 nucleotides are TGCAGTGCTCTACCGTTAGCGGGAGTGGTTTCCTACGAGCAGTACTTC. Its protein product is CSALPLAGVVSYEQYF.

The V and J genes are TRBV7-6 and TRBJ1-4; D uncertain. Trimming cost V 2 bases and J 5 bases, with 3 bases left between them. Looked up from germline, CDR1 is SGHVS and CDR2 is FNYEAQ. The CDR3 runs to 12 residues. Here the CDR3 DNA reads TGTGCCAGCAGCTTAATAAATGAAAAACTGTTTTTT. Translated: CASSLINEKLFF.

The chain carries TRBV9 and TRBJ2-1; 12 bases line up with TRBD2. The germline CDR1 and CDR2 sequences are SGDLS and YYNGEE. CDR3 length equals 18 residues. V lost 2 bases, J lost 4 bases, and 10 bases stayed unmatched. CDR3 sequence: CASSVSGTSGYNYNEQFF. For the CDR3, the DNA is TGTGCCAGCAGCGTCTCCGGGACTAGCGGGTATAATTACAATGAGCAGTTCTTC.

The genes are TRBV3-1 and TRBJ1-2; TRBD1 is a possible D gene (6 bases). Trimming left V 0 bases short and J 6 bases short, with 20 bases between. The CDR3 runs 17 residues. Germline lookup yields CDR1 LGHDT and CDR2 YNNKEL (reference sequence). The CDR3 here is CASSQDNEAGDIDGYTF. The CDR3 nucleotides read TGTGCCAGCAGCCAAGATAATGAGGCAGGGGATATCGATGGCTACACCTTC.